This entry lists 15 T cell receptor beta chains sequenced from one sample in a study of T cells expressing NK-cell markers. TCRdb re-called the 5' RACE reads, yielding one record per CDR3 amino acid sequence without DNA. Across hundreds of thousands of distinct CDR3 sequences, the top ten clones capture about 4.2% of the sample. The sequencing input was blood T cells: a sorted CD56 or NKG2C T cell subset, CD4+ or CD8+ T cells, or bulk PBMC T cells (not recorded which). These receptors were collected from a woman aged 18 to 75 in good health.

This chain uses TRBV12-3 or TRBV12-4 with TRBJ1-2; the D gene TCRdb calls, TRBD1, cannot be checked with no DNA. The CDR3 runs 15 residues. The CDR3 region is CASSLSGVPNYGYTF.

V usage is TRBV12-3 or TRBV12-4 and J usage is TRBJ2-5. The CDR3 sequence is 12 residues long. This CDR3 is CASSWTQETQYF.

The rearrangement links TRBV15 to TRBJ2-7; TCRdb reports TRBD2, a call that lacks DNA to check it against. The CDR3 extends over 17 amino acids. Germline CDR1 is LNHNV and CDR2 is YYDKDF (reference sequence). The chain's CDR3 is CATSRDPPRGTSNEQYF.

The chain is built from TRBV12-3 or TRBV12-4 and TRBJ2-3. This CDR3 has 14 amino acids. CDR3 amino acids: CASIPVASTDTQYF.

The CDR3 loop reads CSASGVLAGVNNEQFF. This rearrangement joins TRBV20-1 to TRBJ2-1; TCRdb proposes TRBD2, but this gene call is untestable without DNA. The V gene's germline CDR1 is DFQATT and CDR2 SNEGSKA (reference sequence). This CDR3 comprises 16 residues.

The chain has TRBV15 and TRBJ1-6. This CDR3 spans 18 amino acids. CDR1 and CDR2 from the germline V gene are LNHNV and YYDKDF (reference sequence). The chain's CDR3 is CATSREVLDSSYNSPLHF.

This chain uses TRBV5-6 with TRBJ2-1; TCRdb names TRBD2, which stays unverified in the absence of DNA. Germline V gene sequence: CDR1 SGHDT, CDR2 YYEEEE. The CDR3 has 16 amino acids. The chain's CDR3 is CASIRTSGGAWNEQFF. The entire variable domain, with the rest obtained from reference TRBV5-6 and TRBJ2-1, is as follows: DAGVTQSPTHLIKTRGQQVTLRCSPKSGHDTVSWYQQALGQGPQFIFQYYEEEERQRGNFPDRFSGHQFPNYSSELNVNALLLGDSALYLCASIRTSGGAWNEQFFGPGTRLTVL.

The chain has TRBV20-1 and TRBJ2-3; TCRdb gives TRBD1 as the D gene, but with no DNA this cannot be confirmed. Germline CDR1 DFQATT, CDR2 SNEGSKA (reference sequence). This CDR3 has 13 residues. This CDR3 is CSAGPQGWDTQYF.

The chain carries TRBV12-3 or TRBV12-4 and TRBJ2-6; there is no DNA to check the TCRdb D call of TRBD1. The CDR3 extends over 19 amino acids. This CDR3 reads CASRLNMGQGARGANVLTF.

The V and J genes are TRBV27 and TRBJ1-5; absent DNA, TCRdb's TRBD1 call cannot be checked. This CDR3 is 17 amino acids long. Germline loops: CDR1 MNHEY, CDR2 SMNVEV (reference sequence). CDR3 amino acids: CASSLGWRQGGNQPQHF.

V usage is TRBV7-2 and J usage is TRBJ2-7; TCRdb selects TRBD2, and the lack of DNA leaves this call unchecked. This CDR3 has 14 amino acids. Germline-derived CDR1 and CDR2 are SGHTA and FQGNSA. This CDR3 is CASTQTSFGYEQYF.

The chain carries TRBV20-1 and TRBJ2-3. The CDR3 runs to 16 residues. In germline, CDR1 is DFQATT, CDR2 SNEGSKA (reference sequence). Here the CDR3 reads CSARQPFGQTTDTQYF.

The chain combines TRBV6-5 with TRBJ2-1; TCRdb selects TRBD2, and the lack of DNA leaves this call unchecked. CDR3 length: 15 residues. CDR1 MNHEY and CDR2 SVGAGI come from the germline V gene. CDR3: CASSSLAGGYNEQFF.

The chain has TRBV19 and TRBJ2-3; the D call from TCRdb, TRBD2, cannot be confirmed without DNA. This CDR3 contains 16 residues. The germline CDR1 and CDR2 sequences are LNHDA and SQIVND (reference sequence). The CDR3 region is CASSIRLAGDGDTQYF.

The chain employs TRBV11-2 and TRBJ2-1. CDR1 is SGHAT and CDR2 is FQNNGV in the germline V gene. The CDR3 runs 12 residues. The CDR3 sequence: CASSLGVVEQFF.